This TCR beta chain was recorded in a study of blood T cell repertoires in COVID-19. Across the study: The United States, Italy and Spain supplied acute and convalescent COVID-19 samples. T cells, B-cell-depleted T cells, or PBMCs provided the cDNA or gDNA that served as material.

This clone was counted between two and nine times. CDR1 is MDHEN, CDR2 SYDVKM, per germline. V was pared by 5 bases and J by 0 bases, with 14 bases of the junction left unmatched. The CDR3 runs 18 residues. The table came from immunoSEQ multiplex PCR; TCRdb's copy has only in-frame clones and leaves some out. The table shows 95,000 to 150,000 clones, with about three quarters occurring only once. The material sequenced was peripheral blood. The chain uses TRBV28 and TRBJ1-1; 8 positions match TRBD1. The TCR was taken from a human donor with acute or convalescent COVID-19. The donor label of this sample is uncertain. The CDR3 bases are TGTGCCAGCAGTCCGTCGGAATGGCAGGGGGCCATGAACACTGAAGCTTTCTTT. Its protein product is CASSPSEWQGAMNTEAFF. Based on the CDR3 plus reference TRBV28 and TRBJ1-1, the full variable domain is DVKVTQSSRYLVKRTGEKVFLECVQDMDHENMFWYRQDPGLGLRLIYFSYDVKMKEKGDIPEGYSVSREKKERFSLILESASTNQTSMYLCASSPSEWQGAMNTEAFFGQGTRLTVV.